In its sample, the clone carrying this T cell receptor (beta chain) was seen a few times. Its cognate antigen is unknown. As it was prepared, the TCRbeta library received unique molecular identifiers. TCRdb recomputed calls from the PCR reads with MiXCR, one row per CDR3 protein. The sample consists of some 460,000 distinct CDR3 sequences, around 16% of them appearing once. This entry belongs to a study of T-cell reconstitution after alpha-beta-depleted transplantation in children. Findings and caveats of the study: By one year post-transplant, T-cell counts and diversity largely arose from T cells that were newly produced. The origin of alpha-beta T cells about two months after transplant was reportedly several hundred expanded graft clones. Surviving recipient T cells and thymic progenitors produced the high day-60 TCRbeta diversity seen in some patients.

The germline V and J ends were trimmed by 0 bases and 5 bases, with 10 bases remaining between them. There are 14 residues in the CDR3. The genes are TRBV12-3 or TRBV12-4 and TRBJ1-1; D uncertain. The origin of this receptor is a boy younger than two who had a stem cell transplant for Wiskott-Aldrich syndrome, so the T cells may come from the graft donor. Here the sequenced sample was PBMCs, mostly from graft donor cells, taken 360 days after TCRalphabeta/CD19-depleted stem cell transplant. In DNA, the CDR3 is TGTGCCAGCAGTTTAGCAGTAAGAAGGACTGAAGCTTTCTTT. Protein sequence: CASSLAVRRTEAFF.